The 27 T cell receptor beta chains below were found in one sample sequenced in a study of blood T cell repertoires in COVID-19 (dated by TCRdb to 2018 to 2021). Libraries came from the immunoSEQ multiplex PCR assay. TCRdb limited this immuneACCESS table to in-frame rearrangements with V and J called. A share of clones is missing; checked studies link under half to unresolved V genes, and the rest is unexplained. The sample table lists about 160,000 clones, about 85% of them with a count of one. Of the sample, 1% to 1.2% falls within the top ten clones. The specimen was peripheral blood. These TCRs come from a man aged 35-49 years with acute or convalescent COVID-19.

The CDR3 loop is CASSLATYNSPLHF. The CDR3 DNA reads TGTGCCAGCAGCTTGGCCACATATAATTCACCCCTCCACTTT. V gene TRBV5-6 combines with J gene TRBJ1-6; no clear D. The CDR3 loop spans 14 amino acids. The ends were cut back, 0 bases at V and 4 bases at J, with 5 bases in the middle. Germline-derived CDR1 and CDR2 are SGHDT and YYEEEE.

The V and J genes are TRBV5-4 and TRBJ2-5; a weak D match, TRBD2 (6 bases). This CDR3 comprises 14 residues. CDR1 SGHNT and CDR2 YYREEE come from the germline V gene (reference sequence). V lost 0 bases and J lost 1, with 7 bases in between. The CDR3 loop is CASSLGRGQETQYF. CDR3 nucleotides: TGTGCCAGCAGCTTGGGGAGGGGCCAAGAGACCCAGTACTTC.

The chain carries TRBV5-4 and TRBJ2-3; 13 bases are shared with TRBD2. The CDR3 totals 16 residues. In germline, CDR1 is SGHNT, CDR2 YYREEE (reference sequence). Germline trimming cut 4 bases from V and 7 bases from J; bases unmatched to any gene: 9. The CDR3 sequence: CASSQKTLAGGNTQYF. CDR3 in DNA: TGTGCCAGCAGCCAAAAAACACTAGCGGGGGGGAATACGCAGTATTTT. Full variable domain (remainder filled in from reference TRBV5-4 and TRBJ2-3): ETGVTQSPTHLIKTRGQQVTLRCSSQSGHNTVSWYQQALGQGPQFIFQYYREEENGRGNFPPRFSGLQFPNYSSELNVNALELDDSALYLCASSQKTLAGGNTQYFGPGTRLTVL.

This rearrangement joins TRBV6-5 to TRBJ1-5, with D perhaps TRBD1 (6 bases). CDR1 is MNHEY and CDR2 is SVGAGI in the germline V gene. Trimming removed 8 bases from V and 3 bases from J, with 17 bases in between. CDR3 size: 15 residues. The CDR3 nucleotides read TGTGCCAGCGGAAACACCGGACAGCTCAATCAGCCCCAGCATTTT. Encoded protein: CASGNTGQLNQPQHF.

This clone appeared a few times. One end of the junction does not line up with germline, which may come from a read error. The DNA of the CDR3 is TGTGCCATCGGACCCGGGACAGGGACCTCTCTCGACTTC. This translates into CAIGPGTGTSLDF. The chain has TRBV10-3 and TRBJ2-7; TRBD1 matches at 9 bases. The CDR3 consists of 13 residues. The germline V gene has CDR1 ENHRY and CDR2 SYGVKD.

This rearrangement joins TRBV7-9 to TRBJ1-4; 8 bases agree with TRBD1. This CDR3 has 15 residues. CDR1 SEHNR and CDR2 FQNEAQ come from the germline V gene (reference sequence). Trimming cost V 5 bases and J 6 bases; bases outside gene matches: 8. The CDR3 bases are TGTGCCAGCAGCCCGCAGACAGGGGTGTATGAAAAACTGTTTTTT. It is translated as CASSPQTGVYEKLFF.

The chain joins TRBV14 to TRBJ1-1, with D possibly matching TRBD1 (5 bases). Trimming cost V 4 bases and J 4 bases, with 13 bases left between them. CDR1 and CDR2 (germline): SGHDN, FVKESK. The CDR3 is 14 residues long. The CDR3 nucleotides read TGTGCCAGCAGCCCTACGGGACTTCTCACTGAAGCTTTCTTT. Translated, it gives CASSPTGLLTEAFF.

J is TRBJ1-5 and V is TRBV2; D is undetermined. Per germline, CDR1 SNHLY and CDR2 FYNNEI. V gave up 3 bases and J gave up 6 bases, with 9 bases separating them. The CDR3 spans 13 residues. The chain's CDR3 is CASSDTWAQPQHF. The CDR3 bases are TGTGCCAGCAGTGACACGTGGGCTCAGCCCCAGCATTTT.

This chain connects TRBV7-6 to TRBJ2-2, with TRBD2 matching 8 bases. The germline CDR1 and CDR2 sequences are SGHVS and FNYEAQ. This CDR3 has 15 residues. Unmatched junction bases numbered 5, after V lost 4 bases and J lost 4 bases. CDR3 coding DNA: TGTGCCAGCAGCTCGGGGGGGCCGGGCACCGGGGAGCTGTTTTTT. This encodes CASSSGGPGTGELFF.

The V gene is TRBV21-1, the J gene TRBJ2-7; the D call in the table, TRBD1, was not verified against the DNA. TRBV21-1 is shown as a pseudogene. This CDR3 has 15 amino acids. DNA of the CDR3: TGTGCCAGCATAGTCGGTGCACAGGGGAGAAACGAGCAGTACTTC. This codes for CASIVGAQGRNEQYF.

This chain links TRBV19 with TRBJ1-5; TRBD1 matches at 10 bases. V shed 1 base and J 5 bases; nucleotides not matched to a gene: 5. This CDR3 spans 16 amino acids. CDR1 and CDR2 from the germline V gene are LNHDA and SQIVND (reference sequence). As DNA, the CDR3 is TGTGCCAGTAGTATAGTTTTGGGACAGGGGCATCAGCCCCAGCATTTT. Translating it yields CASSIVLGQGHQPQHF.

The chain combines TRBV19 with TRBJ2-1, with D possibly matching TRBD1 (6 bases). This CDR3 has 13 residues. The germline gives CDR1 LNHDA, CDR2 SQIVND (reference sequence). Trimming cost V 1 base and J 8 bases, with 9 bases left between them. CDR3 in amino acids: CASSIGGGDEQFF. The CDR3, as DNA: TGTGCCAGTAGTATAGGTGGGGGCGATGAGCAGTTCTTC.

CDR3 coding DNA: TGTGCCAGCAGCCTGCAGGGACAGGGGGAAGGGGGCGGTGGACAGACCCAGTACTTC. Translated: CASSLQGQGEGGGGQTQYF. This rearrangement joins TRBV9 to TRBJ2-5; TRBD1 aligns across 11 bases. Trimming at V came to 4 bases and at J to 6 bases, leaving 20 bases not matched to a gene. This CDR3 has 19 residues. Germline CDR1 SGDLS, CDR2 YYNGEE.

The CDR3 coding sequence is TGTGCCAGCAGCCCCATGGGGGCACTAGCGGGGGAGCAGTACTTC. Its protein is CASSPMGALAGEQYF. The chain combines TRBV3-1 (or the pseudogene TRBV3-2) with TRBJ2-7; TRBD2 matches at 10 bases. V lost 4 bases, J lost 7 bases, and 10 bases stayed unmatched. CDR1 is LGHDT and CDR2 is YNNKEL in the germline V gene (reference sequence). The CDR3 sequence is 15 residues long.

V and J are TRBV4-3 and TRBJ1-1; D is unclear. Looked up from germline, CDR1 is LGHNA and CDR2 is YSLEER. Trimming cost V 1 base and J 0 bases, with 12 bases left between them. The CDR3 extends over 16 amino acids. This CDR3 reads CASSQGRWGMNTEAFF. For the CDR3, the DNA is TGCGCCAGCAGCCAAGGGAGGTGGGGAATGAACACTGAAGCTTTCTTT.

This rearrangement joins TRBV11-2 to TRBJ1-6; TRBD1 matches at 7 bases. CDR1 is SGHAT and CDR2 is FQNNGV in the germline V gene. The CDR3 contains 14 residues. After removal of 5 bases from V and 9 bases from J, the junction contained 7 bases not matched to a gene. The CDR3 sequence is CASSLGTDTSPLHF. As DNA, the CDR3 is TGTGCCAGCAGCCTTGGGACAGATACTTCACCCCTCCACTTT.

The rearrangement links TRBV3-1 (or the pseudogene TRBV3-2) to TRBJ2-1; the match to TRBD1 covers 7 bases. Trimming removed 4 bases from V and 2 bases from J; junction bases left unmatched: 5. Germline V gives CDR1 LGHDT, CDR2 YNNKEL (reference sequence). This CDR3 is 15 amino acids long. CDR3 residues: CASSLPGQTYNEQFF. The CDR3 bases are TGTGCCAGCAGCCTGCCGGGACAGACCTACAATGAGCAGTTCTTC.

The chain joins TRBV2 to TRBJ1-2; D is unclear. Germline CDR1 reads SNHLY; CDR2 reads FYNNEI. The ends were cut back, 6 bases at V and 4 bases at J, with 12 bases in the middle. The CDR3 spans 13 residues. As DNA, the CDR3 is TGTGCCAGCAGGCGGGAACTTCCCTATGGCTACACCTTC. Translating it yields CASRRELPYGYTF.

The rearrangement uses TRBV15 and TRBJ1-4; D might be TRBD1 (6 bases). The V end lost 3 bases, the J end lost 8 bases, and 13 bases lay between the germline ends. This CDR3 has 14 amino acids. From germline, CDR1 is LNHNV and CDR2 YYDKDF (reference sequence). CDR3 DNA: TGTGCCACCAGCAGGAATACAGGGATCGAAAAACTGTTTTTT. Protein product: CATSRNTGIEKLFF.

The chain is built from TRBV6-6 and TRBJ1-2; possibly TRBD1 for D (6 bases). Per the germline V gene, CDR1 is MNHNY and CDR2 is SVGAGI (reference sequence). CDR3 length: 11 amino acids. V was pared by 10 bases and J by 5 bases, with 11 bases between. The CDR3 sequence: CATQTGYGYTF. The CDR3 DNA is TGTGCCACCCAGACAGGATATGGCTACACCTTC.

V is TRBV2 and J is TRBJ1-1, with a weak D call TRBD1 (5 bases). CDR1 is SNHLY, CDR2 FYNNEI, per germline. CDR3 length equals 14 residues. Trimming took 7 bases from V and 0 from J, leaving 12 bases between them. The CDR3 region has the DNA TGTGCCAGCACTGTCGACAGTATGAACACTGAAGCTTTCTTT. Its protein product is CASTVDSMNTEAFF.

This clone was found once. The rearrangement uses TRBV7-8 and TRBJ1-1, with a weak D call TRBD1 (6 bases). Germline CDR1 SGHVS, CDR2 FQNEAQ. The CDR3 has 13 amino acids. V lost 1 base and J 9 bases, leaving 12 bases between the germline ends. The CDR3 DNA follows: TGTGCCAGCAGCTTAGGTCGGACAGCTAAAGCTTTCTTT. It is translated as CASSLGRTAKAFF.

The V call is TRBV5-5, the J call TRBJ1-5, with a tentative D call TRBD1 (5 bases). CDR1 SGHKS and CDR2 YYEKEE come from the germline V gene (reference sequence). CDR3 length: 14 amino acids. V lost 0 bases to trimming and J lost 3 bases, with 7 bases between them. For the CDR3, the DNA is TGTGCCAGCAGCTTGGGGGGGGACAATCAGCCCCAGCATTTT. Translation gives CASSLGGDNQPQHF.

V gene TRBV7-3 combines with J gene TRBJ1-6, with unresolved D. CDR3 length equals 13 residues. Germline V gene data show CDR1 as SGHTA and CDR2 as FQGTGA. The V end was cut by 2 bases, the J end by 8 bases, with 7 bases between. The CDR3 nucleotides read TGTGCCAGCAGCTTATACACAGATTCACCCCTCCACTTT. Protein product: CASSLYTDSPLHF.

The chain combines TRBV9 with TRBJ2-3; TRBD2 aligns across 14 bases. The CDR3 consists of 19 residues. Germline-derived CDR1 and CDR2 are SGDLS and YYNGEE. Trimming removed 3 bases from V and 1 base from J; junction bases left unmatched: 10. The CDR3 DNA is TGTGCCAGCAGCGCCCGGACTAGCGGGGGGCCTGGGCGCACAGATACGCAGTATTTT. Amino acid sequence: CASSARTSGGPGRTDTQYF.

The V and J genes are TRBV1 and TRBJ2-3; TRBD2, the table's D call, was not compared with the DNA. TRBV1 is tagged as a pseudogene. The length of the CDR3 is 12 residues. CDR3 nucleotide sequence: TGCACAAGACTAGCGAAGACAGATACGCAGTATTTT. Translated: CTRLAKTDTQYF.

V is TRBV18 and J is TRBJ2-3, with 9 bases identical to TRBD1. There are 16 residues in the CDR3. CDR1 and CDR2 (germline): KGHSH, LQKENI. The V gene end was trimmed by 4 bases and the J gene end by 3 bases; junction bases not matched to a gene: 8. CDR3 nucleotide sequence: TGTGCCAGCTCACTGGGAACAGGGGGCGAGACAGATACGCAGTATTTT. It codes for CASSLGTGGETDTQYF.